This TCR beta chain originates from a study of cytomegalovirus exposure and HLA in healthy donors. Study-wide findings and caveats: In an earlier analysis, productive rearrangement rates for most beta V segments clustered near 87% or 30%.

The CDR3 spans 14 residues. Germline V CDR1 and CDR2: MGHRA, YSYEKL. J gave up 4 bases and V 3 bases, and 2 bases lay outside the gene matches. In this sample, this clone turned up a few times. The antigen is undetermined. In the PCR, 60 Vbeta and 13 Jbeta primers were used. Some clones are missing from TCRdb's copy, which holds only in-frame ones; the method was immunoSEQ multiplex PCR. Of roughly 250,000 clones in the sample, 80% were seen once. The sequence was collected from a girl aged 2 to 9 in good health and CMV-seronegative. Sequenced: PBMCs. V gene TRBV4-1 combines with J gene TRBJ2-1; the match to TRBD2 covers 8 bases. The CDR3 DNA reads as TGCGCCAGCAGCCAGGGACTAGTATACAATGAGCAGTTCTTC. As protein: CASSQGLVYNEQFF.